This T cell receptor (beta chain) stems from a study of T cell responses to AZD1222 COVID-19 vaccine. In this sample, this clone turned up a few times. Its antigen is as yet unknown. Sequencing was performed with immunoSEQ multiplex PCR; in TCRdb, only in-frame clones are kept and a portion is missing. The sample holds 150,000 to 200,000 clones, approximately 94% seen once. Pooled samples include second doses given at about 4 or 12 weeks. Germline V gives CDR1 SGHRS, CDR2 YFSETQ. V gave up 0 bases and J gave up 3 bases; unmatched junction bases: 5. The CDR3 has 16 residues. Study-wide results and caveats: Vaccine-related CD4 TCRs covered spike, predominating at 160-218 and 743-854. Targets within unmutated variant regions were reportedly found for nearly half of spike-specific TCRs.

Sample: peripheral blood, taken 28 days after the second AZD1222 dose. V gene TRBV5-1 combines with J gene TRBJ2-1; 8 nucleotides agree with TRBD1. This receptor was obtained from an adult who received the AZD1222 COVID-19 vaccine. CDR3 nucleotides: TGCGCCAGCAGCTTGGGCCCGGGACAGGTCTACAATGAGCAGTTCTTC. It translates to CASSLGPGQVYNEQFF.